Listed below are T cell receptor beta chains from one sample, sequenced in a study of blood T cell repertoires in COVID-19. Some clones are missing from TCRdb's copy, which holds only in-frame ones; the method was immunoSEQ multiplex PCR. The sample has 150,000 to 200,000 clones; 70% to 85% are singletons. Input material: peripheral blood. All receptors derive from an elderly woman with acute or convalescent COVID-19. CDR3s include the opening cysteine and the closing phenylalanine or tryptophan. Fields, in order: V gene, J gene, D gene, clone size, CDR3 protein, CDR3 DNA. D genes are given only for firm matches. A clone size is listed for some rows: how often the clone was seen (once, few, many), or a class if it is expanded.

v_gene: TRBV12-3/TRBV12-4
j_gene: TRBJ1-2
d_gene: NA
abundance: NA
CDR3aa: CASSLQENYGYTF
CDR3nt: TGTGCCAGCAGTCTACAGGAGAACTATGGCTACACCTTC

v_gene: TRBV23-1
j_gene: TRBJ2-3
d_gene: NA
abundance: NA
CDR3aa: CAWGGGTDTQYF
CDR3nt: TGCGCCTGGGGGGGCGGGACAGATACGCAGTATTTT

v_gene: TRBV6-4
j_gene: TRBJ2-5
d_gene: NA
abundance: NA
CDR3aa: CASSRLEGETQYF
CDR3nt: TGTGCCAGCAGTCGACTAGAGGGAGAGACCCAGTACTTC

v_gene: TRBV29-1
j_gene: TRBJ1-1
d_gene: NA
abundance: NA
CDR3aa: CSVLSSGAFF
CDR3nt: TGCAGCGTTCTTAGCAGTGGGGCTTTCTTT

v_gene: TRBV18
j_gene: TRBJ1-3
d_gene: TRBD1
abundance: NA
CDR3aa: CASSPTTGRNTIYF
CDR3nt: TGTGCCAGCTCACCAACGACAGGGCGAAACACCATATATTTT

v_gene: TRBV3-1/TRBV3-2
j_gene: TRBJ2-1
d_gene: TRBD2
abundance: NA
CDR3aa: CASSQSPGLDANEQFF
CDR3nt: TGTGCCAGCAGCCAGTCCCCGGGACTAGATGCCAATGAGCAGTTCTTC

v_gene: TRBV5-1
j_gene: TRBJ2-7
d_gene: TRBD1
abundance: few
CDR3aa: CASSTGQGTYEQYF
CDR3nt: TGCGCCAGCAGCACCGGACAGGGGACGTACGAGCAGTACTTC

v_gene: TRBV5-4
j_gene: TRBJ1-1
d_gene: NA
abundance: NA
CDR3aa: CASSLGMSGNTEAFF
CDR3nt: TGTGCCAGCAGCTTGGGCATGTCGGGGAACACTGAAGCTTTCTTT

v_gene: TRBV7-2
j_gene: TRBJ2-1
d_gene: TRBD1
abundance: NA
CDR3aa: CASSSGQGAPNEQFF
CDR3nt: TGTGCCAGCAGCTCGGGACAGGGGGCGCCTAATGAGCAGTTCTTC

v_gene: TRBV27
j_gene: TRBJ2-7
d_gene: NA
abundance: NA
CDR3aa: CASSFSGSLTYEQYF
CDR3nt: TGTGCCAGCAGTTTCTCCGGGAGTCTTACCTACGAGCAGTACTTC

v_gene: TRBV2
j_gene: TRBJ1-1
d_gene: NA
abundance: NA
CDR3aa: CATTGGTEAFF
CDR3nt: TGTGCCACCACCGGGGGCACTGAAGCTTTCTTT

v_gene: TRBV3-1/TRBV3-2
j_gene: TRBJ2-4
d_gene: NA
abundance: NA
CDR3aa: CASSQMGGQLAKNIQYF
CDR3nt: TGTGCCAGCAGCCAGATGGGGGGACAGCTAGCCAAAAACATTCAGTACTTC

v_gene: TRBV11-2
j_gene: TRBJ2-7
d_gene: NA
abundance: NA
CDR3aa: CASSSHRHAYEQYF
CDR3nt: TGTGCCAGCAGCTCGCATCGACACGCCTACGAGCAGTACTTC

v_gene: TRBV18
j_gene: TRBJ2-7
d_gene: TRBD1
abundance: NA
CDR3aa: CASSPLAGTGVYEQYF
CDR3nt: TGTGCCAGCTCACCCCTCGCCGGGACAGGGGTATACGAGCAGTACTTC

v_gene: TRBV7-9
j_gene: TRBJ1-2
d_gene: TRBD1
abundance: NA
CDR3aa: CASSLLDRFRFGYTF
CDR3nt: TGTGCCAGCAGCCTCCTGGACAGGTTCCGGTTTGGCTACACCTTC

v_gene: TRBV6-1
j_gene: TRBJ1-3
d_gene: TRBD1
abundance: NA
CDR3aa: CASSEALAGGRVAVAGNTIYF
CDR3nt: TGTGCCAGCAGTGAAGCGCTTGCAGGGGGCCGTGTGGCTGTCGCTGGAAACACCATATATTTT

v_gene: TRBV5-1
j_gene: TRBJ1-1
d_gene: NA
abundance: NA
CDR3aa: CASSLESQWTEAFF
CDR3nt: TGCGCCAGCAGCTTGGAATCCCAGTGGACTGAAGCTTTCTTT

v_gene: TRBV11-2
j_gene: TRBJ1-3
d_gene: NA
abundance: NA
CDR3aa: CASSLSGNTIYF
CDR3nt: TGTGCCAGCAGCCTTTCTGGAAACACCATATATTTT

v_gene: TRBV4-3
j_gene: TRBJ2-1
d_gene: TRBD2
abundance: NA
CDR3aa: CASSPLAGGNNEQFF
CDR3nt: TGCGCCAGCAGCCCCCTGGCGGGGGGGAACAATGAGCAGTTCTTC

v_gene: TRBV10-1
j_gene: TRBJ2-3
d_gene: TRBD2
abundance: NA
CDR3aa: CASSERGGATDTQYF
CDR3nt: TGCGCCAGCAGTGAGCGCGGGGGGGCCACAGATACGCAGTATTTT

v_gene: TRBV6-2/TRBV6-3
j_gene: TRBJ2-2
d_gene: NA
abundance: NA
CDR3aa: CASSFGVGELFF
CDR3nt: TGTGCCAGCAGTTTCGGAGTAGGGGAGCTGTTTTTT

v_gene: TRBV7-9
j_gene: TRBJ2-1
d_gene: NA
abundance: NA
CDR3aa: CASSWMRPPSEQFF
CDR3nt: TGTGCCAGCAGCTGGATGAGGCCCCCCAGTGAGCAGTTCTTC

v_gene: TRBV3-1/TRBV3-2
j_gene: TRBJ2-3
d_gene: TRBD2
abundance: NA
CDR3aa: CASSPRASGGRGTDTQYF
CDR3nt: TGTGCCAGCAGCCCTCGGGCTAGCGGGGGGAGGGGGACAGATACGCAGTATTTT

v_gene: TRBV24-1
j_gene: TRBJ1-2
d_gene: NA
abundance: NA
CDR3aa: CATSLEADYGYTF
CDR3nt: TGTGCCACCAGTCTCGAGGCGGACTATGGCTACACCTTC

v_gene: TRBV18
j_gene: TRBJ1-1
d_gene: NA
abundance: few
CDR3aa: CASSPPAGGKNTEAFF
CDR3nt: TGTGCCAGCTCACCACCGGCGGGGGGAAAGAACACTGAAGCTTTCTTT

v_gene: TRBV5-5
j_gene: TRBJ2-1
d_gene: NA
abundance: few
CDR3aa: CASLRYNEQFF
CDR3nt: TGTGCCAGCCTCCGGTACAATGAGCAGTTCTTC

v_gene: TRBV30
j_gene: TRBJ2-2
d_gene: TRBD2
abundance: NA
CDR3aa: CAWSVWDLAGAVRGAGELFF
CDR3nt: TGTGCCTGGAGTGTATGGGATTTAGCGGGAGCTGTGAGGGGCGCCGGGGAGCTGTTTTTT

v_gene: TRBV7-2
j_gene: TRBJ1-2
d_gene: NA
abundance: NA
CDR3aa: CASSLTPFRGYTF
CDR3nt: TGTGCCAGCAGCTTAACACCCTTTCGAGGCTACACCTTC

v_gene: TRBV7-9
j_gene: TRBJ1-2
d_gene: TRBD1
abundance: NA
CDR3aa: CASSLVEGAQGYTF
CDR3nt: TGTGCCAGCAGCTTAGTGGAGGGGGCGCAGGGCTACACCTTC

v_gene: TRBV7-3
j_gene: TRBJ2-7
d_gene: TRBD2
abundance: NA
CDR3aa: CASSLSGSSYEQYF
CDR3nt: TGTGCCAGCAGCCTTAGCGGGAGCTCCTACGAGCAGTACTTC

v_gene: TRBV7-8
j_gene: TRBJ1-5
d_gene: NA
abundance: NA
CDR3aa: CASSLPGWRQPQHF
CDR3nt: TGTGCCAGCAGTCTGCCAGGTTGGCGACAGCCCCAGCATTTT

v_gene: TRBV7-2
j_gene: TRBJ1-3
d_gene: TRBD1
abundance: few
CDR3aa: CASSLISGQGGNTIYF
CDR3nt: TGTGCCAGCAGCTTAATTTCGGGACAGGGGGGGAACACCATATATTTT

v_gene: TRBV2
j_gene: TRBJ2-7
d_gene: TRBD1
abundance: NA
CDR3aa: CASSDRGQSYEQYF
CDR3nt: TGTGCCAGCAGTGATAGGGGACAGTCCTACGAGCAGTACTTC

v_gene: TRBV2
j_gene: TRBJ1-1
d_gene: TRBD1
abundance: NA
CDR3aa: CASSEALGTVNTEAFF
CDR3nt: TGTGCCAGCAGTGAAGCCCTCGGGACAGTGAACACTGAAGCTTTCTTT

v_gene: TRBV5-4
j_gene: TRBJ1-6
d_gene: NA
abundance: NA
CDR3aa: CASTVGGKNSPLHF
CDR3nt: TGTGCCAGCACAGTGGGGGGGAAGAATTCACCCCTCCACTTT

v_gene: TRBV10-3
j_gene: TRBJ1-1
d_gene: NA
abundance: NA
CDR3aa: CATHREPNTEAFF
CDR3nt: TGTGCCACCCACCGGGAGCCGAACACTGAAGCTTTCTTT

v_gene: TRBV7-9
j_gene: TRBJ1-3
d_gene: NA
abundance: few
CDR3aa: CASSLGGGARNTIYF
CDR3nt: TGTGCCAGCAGCTTAGGAGGCGGGGCGAGAAACACCATATATTTT

v_gene: TRBV10-3
j_gene: TRBJ1-1
d_gene: TRBD1
abundance: NA
CDR3aa: CAISVQQGHTEAFF
CDR3nt: TGTGCCATCAGTGTCCAACAGGGGCACACTGAAGCTTTCTTT

v_gene: TRBV19
j_gene: TRBJ1-4
d_gene: NA
abundance: NA
CDR3aa: CASAPFAGVNEKLFF
CDR3nt: TGTGCCAGCGCGCCATTTGCGGGAGTAAATGAAAAACTGTTTTTT

v_gene: TRBV23-1
j_gene: TRBJ2-7
d_gene: NA
abundance: once
CDR3aa: CASSQSSEGAVEQYF
CDR3nt: TGCGCCAGCAGTCAATCATCGGAGGGGGCGGTCGAGCAGTACTTC

v_gene: TRBV3-1/TRBV3-2
j_gene: TRBJ2-7
d_gene: NA
abundance: NA
CDR3aa: CASSGDSSYEQYF
CDR3nt: TGTGCCAGCAGCGGAGACAGCTCCTACGAGCAGTACTTC

v_gene: TRBV9
j_gene: TRBJ1-1
d_gene: NA
abundance: NA
CDR3aa: CASSPGGEVGTEAFF
CDR3nt: TGTGCCAGCAGCCCAGGCGGGGAGGTGGGCACTGAAGCTTTCTTT

v_gene: TRBV11-2
j_gene: TRBJ1-1
d_gene: NA
abundance: NA
CDR3aa: CASSPRRGSLGTEAFF
CDR3nt: TGTGCCAGCAGCCCACGGCGGGGCAGTTTAGGCACTGAAGCTTTCTTT

v_gene: TRBV19
j_gene: TRBJ1-1
d_gene: NA
abundance: few
CDR3aa: CASSIAGTEAFF
CDR3nt: TGTGCCAGTAGTATAGCAGGGACTGAAGCTTTCTTT

v_gene: TRBV5-4
j_gene: TRBJ2-5
d_gene: NA
abundance: NA
CDR3aa: CASSLEAGKETQYF
CDR3nt: TGTGCCAGCAGCTTGGAGGCGGGAAAAGAGACCCAGTACTTC

v_gene: TRBV6-5
j_gene: TRBJ2-5
d_gene: NA
abundance: NA
CDR3aa: CASSLQGRETQYF
CDR3nt: TGTGCCAGCAGTTTACAGGGGAGGGAGACCCAGTACTTC

v_gene: TRBV2
j_gene: TRBJ1-6
d_gene: TRBD1
abundance: NA
CDR3aa: CASIKDRGTYNSPLHF
CDR3nt: TGTGCCAGCATTAAGGACAGGGGCACCTATAATTCACCCCTCCACTTT

v_gene: TRBV5-1
j_gene: TRBJ2-5
d_gene: TRBD1
abundance: NA
CDR3aa: CASSLGQGPYQETQYF
CDR3nt: TGCGCCAGCAGCTTGGGACAGGGGCCGTACCAAGAGACCCAGTACTTC

v_gene: TRBV25-1
j_gene: TRBJ1-4
d_gene: NA
abundance: NA
CDR3aa: CASRARGPDEKLFF
CDR3nt: TGTGCCAGCAGGGCCAGGGGCCCCGATGAAAAACTGTTTTTT

v_gene: TRBV7-8
j_gene: TRBJ1-2
d_gene: NA
abundance: NA
CDR3aa: CASSLPGEGSYGYTF
CDR3nt: TGTGCCAGCAGCTTACCAGGGGAGGGAAGCTATGGCTACACCTTC

v_gene: TRBV10-3
j_gene: TRBJ2-1
d_gene: NA
abundance: NA
CDR3aa: CAISESGGGEQFF
CDR3nt: TGTGCCATCAGTGAGTCGGGAGGGGGAGAGCAGTTCTTC

v_gene: TRBV29-1
j_gene: TRBJ1-2
d_gene: TRBD1
abundance: NA
CDR3aa: CSVAGWTGIQLYGYTF
CDR3nt: TGCAGCGTTGCGGGGTGGACAGGGATCCAACTCTATGGCTACACCTTC

v_gene: TRBV7-2
j_gene: TRBJ2-1
d_gene: TRBD2
abundance: NA
CDR3aa: CASSLEGLADNEQFF
CDR3nt: TGTGCCAGCAGCCTAGAGGGACTAGCGGACAATGAGCAGTTCTTC

v_gene: TRBV4-3
j_gene: TRBJ2-2
d_gene: NA
abundance: NA
CDR3aa: CASSQGRGTDTGELFF
CDR3nt: TGCGCCAGCAGCCAAGGTAGAGGTACGGACACCGGGGAGCTGTTTTTT

v_gene: TRBV11-2
j_gene: TRBJ2-6
d_gene: NA
abundance: NA
CDR3aa: CASSLERNGANVLTF
CDR3nt: TGTGCCAGCAGCTTAGAGAGGAATGGGGCCAACGTCCTGACTTTC

v_gene: TRBV9
j_gene: TRBJ1-5
d_gene: TRBD1
abundance: NA
CDR3aa: CASSRTGQGDSNQPQHF
CDR3nt: TGTGCCAGCAGCAGAACGGGACAGGGTGACAGCAATCAGCCCCAGCATTTT

v_gene: TRBV5-1
j_gene: TRBJ1-2
d_gene: NA
abundance: NA
CDR3aa: CASSLLAGSYYGYTF
CDR3nt: TGCGCCAGCAGCCTCCTGGCGGGATCCTACTATGGCTACACCTTC